Described below is a single T cell receptor (beta chain) sequence and its context. The CDR3 loop spans 16 amino acids. From germline, CDR1 is SGHVS and CDR2 FNYEAQ. V was trimmed by 1 base and J by 3 bases, leaving 12 bases between them. This sample was included in a study of blood T cell repertoires in COVID-19. Overall study context: Samples came from the United States, Italy and Spain, spanning acute and convalescent COVID-19. The cDNA or gDNA used as material had been derived from T cells, B-cell-depleted T cells, or PBMCs.

Per the study methods: How many nucleated cells were present was estimated from reference gene primer amplification. Assay used: immunoSEQ multiplex PCR; TCRdb lists only in-frame clones, some missing. The V and J calls and the clone size are those of that table, but D and trimming were determined from the DNA. The table includes some 150,000 clones, approximately 86% detected once. The V call is TRBV7-6, the J call TRBJ2-2; weak D call: TRBD1 (6 bases). The sequencing input was peripheral blood. The sequence was collected from an older woman with acute or convalescent COVID-19. In DNA, the CDR3 is TGTGCCAGCAGCTTAGGTTCGACAGGCTACACCGGGGAGCTGTTTTTT. Its protein product is CASSLGSTGYTGELFF.